One sample yielded the 10 T cell receptor beta chains listed below, sequenced in a study of blood T cell repertoires in COVID-19. Clones were sequenced by immunoSEQ multiplex PCR, and TCRdb holds only the in-frame ones, with some missing. Of approximately 200,000 clones in the sample, 80% to 90% were seen once. Material: PBMCs or T cells enriched from blood (not recorded which). All receptors come from a man aged 18 to 29 with acute COVID-19.

This chain joins TRBV19 and TRBJ1-1, with D possibly matching TRBD1 (6 bases). Germline V lookup: CDR1 LNHDA, CDR2 SQIVND (reference sequence). The germline V and J ends were trimmed by 5 bases and 0 bases, with 31 bases remaining between them. The CDR3 has 21 amino acids. CDR3 amino acids: CASSLSRDNFFPEVMNTEAFF. The CDR3 coding sequence is TGTGCCAGTAGTCTAAGTAGGGACAATTTCTTCCCGGAGGTTATGAACACTGAAGCTTTCTTT.

The chain combines TRBV15 with TRBJ2-5; TRBD2 matches 11 bases. The germline gives CDR1 LNHNV, CDR2 YYDKDF (reference sequence). The trim removed 3 bases at V and 1 base at J, leaving 7 bases unmatched. The CDR3 runs 17 residues. CDR3 bases: TGTGCCACCAGCAGGGGACTAGCGGTTATAACCCAAGAGACCCAGTACTTC. The encoded protein is CATSRGLAVITQETQYF. Combining the CDR3 with reference TRBV15 and TRBJ2-5 gives the whole variable domain DAMVIQNPRYQVTQFGKPVTLSCSQTLNHNVMYWYQQKSSQAPKLLFHYYDKDFNNEADTPDNFQSRRPNTSFCFLDIRSPGLGDTAMYLCATSRGLAVITQETQYFGPGTRLLVL.

The chain is built from TRBV11-3 and TRBJ1-1; 7 bases align to TRBD1. The CDR3 totals 13 residues. Trimming took 6 bases from V and 3 from J; bases not matched to a gene: 4. Germline values: CDR1 SGHNT, CDR2 YENEEA. The CDR3 bases are TGTGCCAGCAGGCCTGACAGGGACACTGAAGCTTTCTTT. It encodes CASRPDRDTEAFF.

This clone was observed many times. CDR3 nucleotide sequence: TGTGCCAGTAGTATGTCCGAGACAGGGGCCTACGAGCAGTACTTC. It is translated as CASSMSETGAYEQYF. The chain is built from TRBV19 and TRBJ2-7; the match to TRBD1 covers 8 bases. CDR1 and CDR2 (germline): LNHDA, SQIVND (reference sequence). This CDR3 has 15 amino acids. J gave up 2 bases and V 3 bases, and 6 bases lay outside the gene matches.

The genes are TRBV18 and TRBJ2-6, with 10 positions matching TRBD1. Germline CDR1 and CDR2: KGHSH and LQKENI. The CDR3 contains 20 residues. The V segment lost 3 bases and the J segment 5 bases; nucleotides outside the gene matches: 16. CDR3 sequence reads: CASSPLPGQGQMLWANVLTF. Here the CDR3 DNA reads TGTGCCAGCTCACCGCTTCCGGGACAGGGGCAAATGTTGTGGGCCAACGTCCTGACTTTC.

This chain links TRBV28 with TRBJ1-2, with 7 positions matching TRBD1. The CDR3 consists of 14 residues. Trimming took 6 bases from V and 4 from J; bases not matched to a gene: 8. Germline CDR1 MDHEN, CDR2 SYDVKM. The CDR3 region has the DNA TGTGCCAGCAGGGATGGGACAGAAATCTATGGCTACACCTTC. It specifies CASRDGTEIYGYTF.

The chain has TRBV5-5 and TRBJ1-5; TRBD1 is a possible D gene (5 bases). Germline V gives CDR1 SGHKS, CDR2 YYEKEE (reference sequence). The CDR3 runs 13 residues. Trimming stripped 0 bases from V and 10 bases from J, with 11 bases between. The CDR3 DNA follows: TGTGCCAGCAGCTTGGGCGTCGGGGGACCCCAGCATTTT. Translating gives CASSLGVGGPQHF.

V is TRBV13 and J is TRBJ2-7; 13 bases fit TRBD2. J was trimmed by 2 bases and V by 4 bases; bases with no gene match: 2. Germline assignment: CDR1 PRHDT and CDR2 FYEKMQ (reference sequence). This CDR3 contains 15 residues. The CDR3 protein is CASSSGTSGAYEQYF. The CDR3 nucleotides read TGTGCCAGCAGCTCGGGGACTAGCGGGGCCTACGAGCAGTACTTC.

This clone was recorded only once. The chain combines TRBV10-2 with TRBJ2-7; D gene unclear. Trimming took 4 bases from V and 6 from J, leaving 10 bases between them. This CDR3 is built from 12 residues. Germline CDR1 reads WSHSY; CDR2 reads SAAADI. Here the CDR3 DNA reads TGCGCCAGCAGTGGGGTTGGGCTCGAGCAGTACTTC. This gives the protein CASSGVGLEQYF.

This chain connects TRBV27 to TRBJ1-2; no clear D gene. The CDR3 extends over 14 amino acids. Germline assignment: CDR1 MNHEY and CDR2 SMNVEV (reference sequence). The ends were cut back, 5 bases at V and 0 bases at J, with 10 bases in the middle. CDR3 DNA sequence: TGTGCCAGCAGTCCCTACGATTCTAACTATGGCTACACCTTC. As protein: CASSPYDSNYGYTF.